The sequence of this T cell receptor beta chain was determined in a study of shared clonotypes between healthy human individuals (TCRdb year 2020). A note on the overall study: The cohort included three men and a couple of women between 18 and 49 years of age. Per donor, three plates each were used for CD4 naive and CD4 memory, two for CD8 naive, and one for CD8 memory. The study deeply sequenced blood TCR repertoires of about 5 healthy adults to estimate repertoire size and the extent of clonotype sharing between individuals. Different laboratories and diverse techniques were used to prepare libraries and sequence TCR repertoires, to increase sequencing depth and limit assay-specific biases. Between about 0.8 and 9 billion PBMCs per donor were obtained by leukapheresis.

Paper-wide results and their limitations: Naive subsets generally had larger estimated clonotype richness than memory subsets. The genetic and exposure-history diversity represented was limited by the small number of donors. Based on pairwise subsampling, the degree of clonotype sharing among donors was expected to be affected by sequencing depth. Higher generation probabilities were observed for clonotypes shared by all four sorted-subset donors than for non-shared clonotypes. Incomplete sequencing was indicated by rarefaction of sorted-subset datasets, despite the large sequencing depth. Sharing across a few donors was observed for approximately 4.6% of naive CD4, 3% to 3.5% of naive CD8, around 2.5% of memory CD4, and about 0.38% of memory CD8 clonotypes. Only blood was sampled, and tissue TCR repertoires likely differ from those in blood.

Healthy HIV-negative adults with no recently reported acute infections or vaccinations were included as donors. Every donor was a Caucasian adult living in Nashville, Tennessee, USA. CD4+ T cells were enriched by magnetic negative selection, after which naive cells were positively selected on CD45RA and the negative fraction was taken as the memory subset. After blood collection by leukapheresis, PBMCs were isolated using Ficoll-Histopaque density gradient centrifugation and then cryopreserved in the vapor phase of liquid nitrogen. Analytical flow cytometry was used to check the purity and quantity of every magnetically sorted T cell population. Genomic DNA was isolated from every sorted fraction and measured by UV absorbance on a Nanodrop 2000c. Using the deep immunoSEQ assay, multiplex PCR amplified TCR CDR3 regions from genomic DNA. Extracted genomic DNA from each cell subset was distributed evenly across all wells of several immunoSEQ 96-well plates, and each plate was treated as a replicate. For sorted subsets, each replicate PCR was loaded with approximately 0.2 ug genomic DNA, equivalent to 30,000 or so T cell genomes. The purified libraries were quantified using a Qubit 3.0 fluorometer, sized with a Bioanalyzer 2100, and then quantified again using the KAPA Library Quantification kit. A separate single-read 150-cycle Illumina NextSeq 550 flow cell was used to sequence each immunoSEQ 96-well plate. The study's processing was this. The immunoSEQ output contained only junctional sequences without quality scores, so filtering could not match that applied to full-length reads. Sequences were annotated with PyIR, a Python wrapper for IgBLAST v1.9, and V/J genes and CDR3 were assigned using IMGT germline references. Any read was removed if the V/J assignment was weak (E-value above 1e-6), the CDR3 was missing, or the read contained stop codons, out-of-frame junctions, or ambiguous translated residues. V3J clonotypes were defined as sequences sharing an identical inferred V gene, J gene, and CDR3 amino acid sequence. To compute the percentage overlap between repertoires, the number of shared unique clonotypes was divided by the size of the smaller repertoire. Richness of each repertoire was evaluated using RTK rarefaction, the Chao1 estimator, and Recon v2.1 estimates of unobserved clonotypes. Generation probabilities for all TCRbeta clonotypes obtained by the gDNA method from several donors were computed using OLGA. As stored in TCRdb, this immuneACCESS dataset retains in-frame rearrangements with V and J assigned. A fraction of the clones does not appear; measured against another copy, unresolved V genes explain less than half of the discrepancy, and the remainder lacks a known reason. The DNA gave D and trimming, while V, J and clone size come from that table. The sample table holds 2 million to 2.5 million clones, of which just under 95% were seen once. The top ten hold about 0.36% of the sample.

Concerning this clone: Its antigen is not yet known. No base quality information exists; no much larger clone differs at one position.

The CDR3 numbers 14 residues from cysteine through phenylalanine. Just the 42-base CDR3 DNA is kept, in frame starting at base 1. The germline V gene (reference sequence) specifies GTSNPN as CDR1 and SVGIG as CDR2. V is pared back by 2 bases and J by 5 bases, with 13 bases lying between the germline termini. The receptor chain draws on TRBV30 and TRBJ2-1; the D gene identity is not certain. The origin of this receptor is a man aged 18 to 29 in good health. Some clones in this sample may be carry-over from other donors' samples. The sample was naive CD4+ T cells from PBMCs. Reading the label with the study, this specimen's cell subset or site is: CD45RA+ positively selected. This receptor has the CDR3 CAWSRNSIDNEQFF. The base sequence is TGTGCCTGGAGTAGGAACAGCATAGACAATGAGCAGTTCTTC. When the CDR3 is completed using the reference TRBV30 and TRBJ2-1 genes on either side, the full variable domain is SQTIHQWPATLVQPVGSPLSLECTVEGTSNPNLYWYRQAAGRGLQLLFYSVGIGQISSEVPQNLSASRPQDRQFILSSKKLLLSDSGFYLCAWSRNSIDNEQFFGPGTRLTVL.